Only a few counts were recorded for the clone carrying this T cell receptor beta chain. The antigen remains unidentified. Each CDR3 protein is one row after TCRdb ran MiXCR on the 5' RACE reads. The data hold 450,000 or so distinct CDR3 sequences, with over 11% observed a single time. The data originate from a study of identical twins. Study-wide findings and caveats: The analysis was cross-sectional rather than longitudinal within donors. The study found that models underestimated out-of-frame TCR alpha sharing in monozygotic twins. Invariant cells of the MAIT and iNKT types might have partly distorted the zero-insertion analyses. There were fewer insertions in abundant cord blood beta clonotypes, but memory repertoires showed no such pattern.

The CDR3 is 20 amino acids. These data were also reused for a study on yellow fever vaccine responses in identical twins.

The clonotype originates from a woman under 30 in good health. Material for sequencing was CD4+ T cells sorted from blood. The chain is built from TRBV21-1 and TRBJ1-5; the D call TRBD1 from the table was never checked on the DNA. TRBV21-1 is labeled a pseudogene. The CDR3 region has the DNA TGTGCCAGCAGCACCCCCTCGACAGGGGGAGAAGGGGTAAGCAATCAGCCCCAGCATTTT. This sequence encodes CASSTPSTGGEGVSNQPQHF.